The rows below give T cell receptor beta chains drawn from one sample of a study of human T cells and chemical hapten exposure. TCRdb used MiXCR to reprocess the RACE reads, holding one entry per CDR3 protein. Among about 160,000 distinct CDR3 sequences listed, 28% were seen once. The specimen comprised whole blood, sampled in connection with sensitization to the hapten diphenylcyclopropenone (DPC). The receptor set was obtained from a woman between 18 and 29 years old with alopecia areata. Some clones in this sample may be carry-over from other donors' samples. Both conserved end residues are part of each CDR3. The D gene is left open where the match is weak. For some rows the clone size is stated as once, few or many, or as a class when expanded; others skip it.

D: TRBD1; size: -; V: TRBV6-2/TRBV6-3; CDR3: CASSPGTAYYNEQFF
D: TRBD2; size: -; V: TRBV4-3; CDR3: CASSQATSGIGEQFF
D: TRBD2; size: -; V: TRBV7-2; CDR3: CASSHSGRGETQYF
D: -; size: few; V: TRBV11-1; CDR3: CASSLALAGFAREQFF
D: TRBD2; size: -; V: TRBV7-2; CDR3: CASTRQGLAGGLGQETQYF
D: TRBD1; size: -; V: TRBV5-1; CDR3: CASSLRQGAGEQFF
D: -; size: -; V: TRBV7-2; CDR3: CASSFALRARDSYNEQFF
D: TRBD2; size: few; V: TRBV4-1; CDR3: CASTLFLAGYNEQFF
D: TRBD1; size: few; V: TRBV10-3; CDR3: CAIRGTGNTEAFF
D: -; size: once; V: TRBV4-3; CDR3: CASSQGNLQETQYF
D: -; size: -; V: TRBV6-5; CDR3: CASGGGLQETQYF
D: -; size: few; V: TRBV20-1; CDR3: CSPDFSTF
D: -; size: -; V: TRBV6-5; CDR3: CASSFWGSQETQYF
D: TRBD2; size: -; V: TRBV4-3; CDR3: CASSIPRLADYNEQFF
D: -; size: -; V: TRBV7-2; CDR3: CASSPMGIGANTEAFF
D: -; size: -; V: TRBV7-6; CDR3: CASSLREGRSSYNSPLHF
D: TRBD1; size: -; V: TRBV4-3; CDR3: CASSQGVTGTAGELFF
D: TRBD2; size: many; V: TRBV25-1; CDR3: CASTDSGSWSTDTQYF
D: TRBD2; size: -; V: TRBV2; CDR3: CASSDRLAVTDTQYF
D: TRBD1; size: -; V: TRBV4-1; CDR3: CASSQVDRGGDTQYF
D: -; size: few; V: TRBV10-3; CDR3: CAISEGSQPQHF
D: TRBD2; size: -; V: TRBV7-2; CDR3: CASSSGGASYNEQFF
D: -; size: few; V: TRBV9; CDR3: CASSVRASATDTQYF
D: -; size: -; V: TRBV24-1; CDR3: CATSEGGKSDQPQHF
D: -; size: -; V: TRBV15; CDR3: CATSPRGFGEKLFF
D: TRBD2; size: -; V: TRBV7-2; CDR3: CASSLRGSTGELFF
D: -; size: few; V: TRBV20-1; CDR3: CSARPVGLDQETQYF
D: -; size: -; V: TRBV28; CDR3: CASSSETRTGPGQPQHF
D: -; size: -; V: TRBV15; CDR3: CATSRVRDSIYEQFF
D: -; size: few; V: TRBV24-1; CDR3: CATRSDGTGELFF
D: -; size: -; V: TRBV9; CDR3: CASSVDSNIDETQYF
D: -; size: many; V: TRBV25-1; CDR3: CASLDAGPEQFF
D: -; size: -; V: TRBV29-1; CDR3: CSVRGLRDTEAFF
D: TRBD2; size: -; V: TRBV7-3; CDR3: CASSLTLLAAKENEQFF
D: -; size: -; V: TRBV25-1; CDR3: CASRGEVYGGHEQYF
D: -; size: many; V: TRBV12-3/TRBV12-4; CDR3: CASSLRDEQYF
D: -; size: many; V: TRBV11-2; CDR3: CASSFASYEQYF
D: -; size: -; V: TRBV25-1; CDR3: CASWGGGNSPLHF
D: -; size: -; V: TRBV29-1; CDR3: CSVEGGNLGYNEQFF
D: -; size: -; V: TRBV7-8; CDR3: CASSLARGKTDTQYF
D: -; size: -; V: TRBV29-1; CDR3: CSHPLAGGYTF
D: -; size: -; V: TRBV7-9; CDR3: CASSPPGGPYNEQFF
D: -; size: -; V: TRBV9; CDR3: CASSSDRAGRYGYTF
D: -; size: -; V: TRBV27; CDR3: CASSGTPSEKLFF
D: -; size: many; V: TRBV6-6; CDR3: CASSPWSGEQFF